What follows are 31 T cell receptor beta chains derived from one specimen sequenced in a study of OX40 agonist ivuxolimab in advanced cancers. The data were produced by immunoSEQ multiplex PCR, yet TCRdb's version contains in-frame clones alone and is incomplete. The table has 55,000 to 90,000 clones, 82% seen once. The sample in question was CD4+ or CD8+ T cells sorted from blood, obtained in a trial of the OX40 agonist ivuxolimab. These TCRs come from an adult with an advanced solid tumor such as melanoma, head and neck, liver or kidney cancer.

This clone was observed a few times. This chain links TRBV28 with TRBJ1-1, with D unresolved. CDR3 length: 14 amino acids. V dropped 6 bases and J dropped 3 bases, with 14 bases sitting between them. Germline V gives CDR1 MDHEN, CDR2 SYDVKM. In DNA form, the CDR3 reads TGTGCCAGCAGCCTGGAGTCTACTCACACTGAAGCTTTCTTT. Amino acid sequence: CASSLESTHTEAFF.

This clone is a singleton in its sample. The J gene is TRBJ1-1, the V gene TRBV5-1, with D tentatively TRBD1 (5 bases). Germline V gene data show CDR1 as SGHRS and CDR2 as YFSETQ. V was shortened by 0 bases and J by 5 bases, with 17 bases between the two germline ends. The CDR3 runs to 16 residues. The CDR3 bases are TGCGCCAGCAGCTTGGGGGGACGGAGTGGTCCGACTGAAGCTTTCTTT. Protein sequence: CASSLGGRSGPTEAFF.

This sequence joins TRBV5-1 and TRBJ2-2; D unresolved. Germline CDR1 and CDR2: SGHRS and YFSETQ. The CDR3 length is 14 residues. The V end was cut by 4 bases, the J end by 5 bases, with 12 bases between. The CDR3 bases are TGCGCCAGCAGCCCAAACGTCGGGACCGGGGAGCTGTTTTTT. As protein: CASSPNVGTGELFF.

The chain couples TRBV7-2 to TRBJ2-1; D is ambiguous. The CDR3 sequence is 13 residues long. V lost 5 bases and J lost 7, with 12 bases in between. Germline-derived CDR1 and CDR2 are SGHTA and FQGNSA. CDR3 nucleotides: TGTGCCAGCAGCGTAGAAATTCCAAATGAGCAGTTCTTC. It specifies CASSVEIPNEQFF.

This chain connects TRBV7-2 to TRBJ2-7; possibly TRBD2 for D (6 bases). V lost 2 bases, J lost 6 bases, and 14 bases lay in between. The CDR3 has 14 amino acids. In germline, CDR1 is SGHTA, CDR2 FQGNSA. The CDR3 DNA reads as TGTGCCAGCAGCTTAACCCCGGGAGTAGGCGAGCAGTACTTC. It yields the protein CASSLTPGVGEQYF.

This clone was seen just once. The rearrangement uses TRBV5-5 and TRBJ1-5; TRBD1 might be the D (5 bases). Looked up from germline, CDR1 is SGHKS and CDR2 is YYEKEE (reference sequence). The CDR3 extends over 13 amino acids. The V gene lost 3 bases and the J gene lost 10 bases, with 14 bases spanning the gap. CDR3 sequence reads: CASSSGPGDPQHF. CDR3 nucleotides: TGTGCCAGCAGCTCGGGACCGGGCGATCCCCAGCATTTT. The full variable domain, rest sourced from reference TRBV5-5 and TRBJ1-5, is DAGVTQSPTHLIKTRGQQVTLRCSPISGHKSVSWYQQVLGQGPQFIFQYYEKEERGRGNFPDRFSARQFPNYSSELNVNALLLGDSALYLCASSSGPGDPQHFGDGTRLSIL.

The chain has TRBV10-2 and TRBJ2-7; a possible D gene is TRBD2 (5 bases). The V gene's germline CDR1 is WSHSY and CDR2 SAAADI. V was shortened by 8 bases and J by 0 bases, with 11 bases between the two germline ends. The CDR3 length is 13 residues. The CDR3: CASQYGISYEQYF. The DNA for the CDR3 is TGCGCCAGCCAGTACGGGATCTCCTACGAGCAGTACTTC.

The CDR3 coding sequence is TGTGCCAGCAGCTTACTGGGCTCCTCTAGCACAGATACGCAGTATTTT. Translating it yields CASSLLGSSSTDTQYF. The chain recombines TRBV13 with TRBJ2-3; D call uncertain. Trimming stripped 2 bases from V and 0 bases from J, with 12 bases between. Germline V gene lookup returns CDR1 PRHDT and CDR2 FYEKMQ (reference sequence). CDR3 size: 16 residues.

J is TRBJ1-3 and V is TRBV5-5, with 7 nucleotides matching TRBD1. CDR1 and CDR2 (germline): SGHKS, YYEKEE (reference sequence). The CDR3 has 13 amino acids. The V gene end was trimmed by 0 bases and the J gene end by 8 bases; junction bases not matched to a gene: 2. DNA for the CDR3: TGTGCCAGCAGCTTGGACAGGGGAGACACCATATATTTT. This sequence encodes CASSLDRGDTIYF.

J is TRBJ2-5 and V is TRBV2; tentative D call: TRBD2 (6 bases). The CDR3 runs 14 residues. Germline V gene data show CDR1 as SNHLY and CDR2 as FYNNEI. Trimming took off 6 bases at V and 4 bases at J, with 15 bases between the two ends. The DNA of the CDR3 is TGTGCCAGCAGATCCTCAGGGCGGGGAGAGACCCAGTACTTC. This gives the protein CASRSSGRGETQYF.

As concerns this clone: Other DNA variants within this sample encode the same CDR3. This chain joins TRBV28 and TRBJ1-2; 8 nucleotides agree with TRBD1. The V gene's germline CDR1 is MDHEN and CDR2 SYDVKM. Losses at the gene ends were 7 bases for V and 4 bases for J; bases not matched to a gene: 5. The CDR3 extends over 13 amino acids. Here the CDR3 reads CASTSTGGYGYTF. The CDR3 DNA reads as TGTGCCAGCACGTCCACAGGGGGCTATGGCTACACCTTC.

V and J are TRBV4-1 and TRBJ1-6; D call uncertain. Per the germline V gene, CDR1 is MGHRA and CDR2 is YSYEKL. This CDR3 comprises 14 residues. V was cut by 4 bases and J by 7 bases, with 11 bases left in between. The chain's CDR3 is CASSREMGNSPLHF. DNA of the CDR3: TGCGCCAGCAGCCGAGAGATGGGGAATTCACCCCTCCACTTT.

V and J are TRBV18 and TRBJ1-1, with D perhaps matching TRBD1 (5 bases). Germline lookup yields CDR1 KGHSH and CDR2 LQKENI. This CDR3 contains 16 residues. Trimming stripped 6 bases from V and 4 bases from J, with 21 bases between. CDR3 DNA sequence: TGTGCCAGCTCCGGGACTCTACCTCTACAAATCACTGAAGCTTTCTTT. Translated, it gives CASSGTLPLQITEAFF.

The J gene is TRBJ2-3, the V gene TRBV19, with 11 bases that match TRBD1. Germline CDR1 is LNHDA and CDR2 is SQIVND (reference sequence). This CDR3 comprises 17 residues. Trimming took 5 bases from V and 4 from J; bases not matched to a gene: 11. The CDR3 loop reads CASSVPLRDRGSDTQYF. As DNA, the CDR3 is TGTGCCAGTAGTGTCCCTTTACGGGACAGGGGGTCAGATACGCAGTATTTT.

V and J are TRBV18 and TRBJ1-5; perhaps TRBD1 as D (6 bases). Germline V lookup: CDR1 KGHSH, CDR2 LQKENI. Deletions cut 4 bases from V and 3 bases from J, with 13 bases between. CDR3 length: 15 amino acids. CDR3 sequence: CASSQSTGNNQPQHF. Written as DNA, the CDR3 is TGTGCCAGCTCACAATCGACAGGTAACAATCAGCCCCAGCATTTT. The full variable domain, its missing parts supplied by reference TRBV18 and TRBJ1-5, is NAGVMQNPRHLVRRRGQEARLRCSPMKGHSHVYWYRQLPEEGLKFMVYLQKENIIDESGMPKERFSAEFPKEGPSILRIQQVVRGDSAAYFCASSQSTGNNQPQHFGDGTRLSIL.

This clone was detected only a few times. The J gene is TRBJ1-2, the V gene TRBV28; maybe TRBD1 (6 bases). The CDR3 sequence is 14 residues long. In germline, CDR1 is MDHEN, CDR2 SYDVKM. V was shortened by 7 bases and J by 7 bases, with 19 bases between the two germline ends. In nucleotides, the CDR3 is TGTGCCAGCACTACAAACCCGGGACAAGGTGGCTACACCTTC. It yields the protein CASTTNPGQGGYTF.

The chain combines TRBV18 with TRBJ1-1; the D gene is possibly TRBD1 (5 bases). This CDR3 has 14 amino acids. Trimming took 3 bases from V and 1 from J, leaving 9 bases between them. In germline, CDR1 is KGHSH, CDR2 LQKENI. This chain's CDR3 is CASSPSTANTEAFF. The CDR3 DNA follows: TGTGCCAGCTCACCTTCGACAGCGAACACTGAAGCTTTCTTT.

V and J are TRBV2 and TRBJ1-1, with 10 nucleotides matching TRBD1. Germline-derived CDR1 and CDR2 are SNHLY and FYNNEI. V was pared by 8 bases and J by 1 base, with 4 bases of the junction left unmatched. CDR3 length: 14 amino acids. In nucleotides, the CDR3 is TGTGCCAGCTACCGGGACAGGGGGAACACTGAAGCTTTCTTT. Its translation is CASYRDRGNTEAFF.

This rearrangement joins TRBV27 to TRBJ2-5; the match to TRBD1 covers 11 bases. Germline CDR1 reads MNHEY; CDR2 reads SMNVEV (reference sequence). V trimming: 5 bases; J trimming: 5 bases; junction bases outside the gene matches: 16. This CDR3 spans 18 amino acids. The CDR3 reads CASSRTRTGGPSPETQYF. In DNA form, the CDR3 reads TGTGCCAGCAGTCGGACCCGGACAGGGGGCCCTTCACCCGAGACCCAGTACTTC.

The chain couples TRBV5-5 to TRBJ1-1; 10 nucleotides align to TRBD1. The germline gives CDR1 SGHKS, CDR2 YYEKEE (reference sequence). Trimming removed 5 bases from V and 5 bases from J; junction bases left unmatched: 3. The CDR3 runs 13 residues. This chain's CDR3 is CASSVDRGTEAFF. The CDR3 coding sequence is TGTGCCAGCAGTGTGGACAGGGGGACTGAAGCTTTCTTT.

This chain uses TRBV6-6 with TRBJ2-7; D is unresolved. Between the trimmed V and J ends, which lost 2 bases and 4 bases, there was a span of 15 bases. Per the germline V gene, CDR1 is MNHNY and CDR2 is SVGAGI (reference sequence). The CDR3 has 15 amino acids. The CDR3 DNA reads as TGTGCCAGCAGTTACGTCTACAGAAGAGAATACGAGCAGTACTTC. Its protein is CASSYVYRREYEQYF.

The V gene is TRBV6-5, the J gene TRBJ2-5, with TRBD1 as a possible D gene (5 bases). CDR1 MNHEY and CDR2 SVGAGI come from the germline V gene. The CDR3 loop spans 13 amino acids. V dropped 6 bases and J dropped 5 bases, with 13 bases sitting between them. The CDR3 coding sequence is TGTGCCAGCAGGACTGGGGCGCGGGAGACCCAGTACTTC. Amino acids: CASRTGARETQYF.

The rearrangement links TRBV7-9 to TRBJ2-1, with a weak D call TRBD2 (5 bases). The ends were cut back, 5 bases at V and 7 bases at J, with 18 bases in the middle. CDR1 and CDR2 (germline): SEHNR, FQNEAQ (reference sequence). The CDR3 runs 15 residues. The CDR3 loop reads CASSPTIGVLNEQFF. The CDR3 nucleotides read TGTGCCAGCAGCCCCACGATCGGGGTTTTGAATGAGCAGTTCTTC.

This clone appeared once. The J gene is TRBJ1-5, the V gene TRBV7-8, with D maybe TRBD1 (5 bases). Per germline, CDR1 SGHVS and CDR2 FQNEAQ. V was clipped by 1 base and J by 6 bases, with 10 bases between them. The CDR3 is 14 residues long. This CDR3 reads CASSLEFGGQPQHF. The CDR3 region has the DNA TGTGCCAGCAGCTTAGAGTTCGGGGGTCAGCCCCAGCATTTT.

CDR3 in amino acids: CATSLGSGSSYNEQFF. As DNA, the CDR3 is TGTGCCACCAGCCTCGGCAGCGGGAGCTCCTACAATGAGCAGTTCTTC. This chain links TRBV15 with TRBJ2-1, with 8 bases that match TRBD2. The CDR3 extends over 16 amino acids. V lost 5 bases, J lost 0 bases, and 6 bases stayed unmatched. Germline CDR1 LNHNV, CDR2 YYDKDF (reference sequence).

The chain is built from TRBV6-4 and TRBJ1-1; 8 bases agree with TRBD1. The CDR3 contains 13 residues. The germline gives CDR1 MRHNA, CDR2 SNTAGT. V gave up 6 bases and J gave up 4 bases; unmatched junction bases: 4. CDR3 nucleotide sequence: TGTGCCAGCAGGGACAGGGCGGGCACTGAAGCTTTCTTT. Amino acids: CASRDRAGTEAFF.

The V call is TRBV18, the J call TRBJ1-3, with TRBD1 matching over 8 bases. The CDR3 is 16 residues long. Germline V gives CDR1 KGHSH, CDR2 LQKENI. With V trimmed by 2 bases and J by 2 bases, 5 bases remained unmatched. The CDR3 spells CASSPNAGQAGNTIYF. The CDR3 DNA follows: TGTGCCAGCTCACCAAATGCGGGACAGGCTGGAAACACCATATATTTT.

This chain connects TRBV5-6 to TRBJ1-6; 9 nucleotides line up with TRBD1. J was trimmed by 7 bases and V by 0 bases; bases with no gene match: 2. This CDR3 region has 15 residues. The germline V gene has CDR1 SGHDT and CDR2 YYEEEE. This chain's CDR3 is CASSLETGGNSPLHF. In DNA, the CDR3 is TGTGCCAGCAGCTTGGAAACAGGGGGCAATTCACCCCTCCACTTT.

The rearrangement joins TRBV19 to TRBJ2-3; the D gene is possibly TRBD2 (5 bases). Per the germline V gene, CDR1 is LNHDA and CDR2 is SQIVND (reference sequence). V dropped 4 bases and J dropped 2 bases, with 13 bases sitting between them. This CDR3 region has 15 residues. The CDR3 DNA follows: TGTGCCAGTAGTAGTTCAAGGAGGCACACAGATACGCAGTATTTT. Protein sequence: CASSSSRRHTDTQYF.

V usage is TRBV11-2 and J usage is TRBJ2-1, with TRBD2 matching over 11 bases. The germline V gene has CDR1 SGHAT and CDR2 FQNNGV. This CDR3 region has 17 residues. After removal of 4 bases from V and 4 bases from J, the junction contained 9 bases not matched to a gene. The DNA of the CDR3 is TGTGCCAGCAGCTCAATTAGCGGGAGGGGGTTTTACAATGAGCAGTTCTTC. Protein: CASSSISGRGFYNEQFF.

The chain couples TRBV5-1 to TRBJ2-2; D gene uncertain. With 0 bases removed from V and 2 bases from J, the gap between germline ends came to 11 bases. This CDR3 region has 16 residues. Germline CDR1 SGHRS, CDR2 YFSETQ. CDR3 residues: CASSLVGIRNTGELFF. CDR3 bases: TGCGCCAGCAGCTTGGTTGGGATACGAAACACCGGGGAGCTGTTTTTT.